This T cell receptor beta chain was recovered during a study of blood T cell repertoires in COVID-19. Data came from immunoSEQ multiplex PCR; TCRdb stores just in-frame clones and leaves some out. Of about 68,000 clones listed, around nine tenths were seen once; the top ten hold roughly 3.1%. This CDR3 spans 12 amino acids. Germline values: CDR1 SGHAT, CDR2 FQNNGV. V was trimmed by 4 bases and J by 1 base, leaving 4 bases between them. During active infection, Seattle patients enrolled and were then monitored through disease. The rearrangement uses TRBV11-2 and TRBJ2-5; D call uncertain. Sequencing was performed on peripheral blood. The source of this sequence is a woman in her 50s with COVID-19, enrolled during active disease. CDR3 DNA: TGTGCCAGCAGCTCCTTCCAAGAGACCCAGTACTTC. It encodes CASSSFQETQYF.